This T cell receptor beta chain was captured in a study of T cell clonotyping in hematopoietic cell transplantation. Repertoires were generated with immunoSEQ multiplex PCR, while TCRdb's copy carries only in-frame clones and drops some. The table lists about 28,000 clones, approximately 86% of them singletons, with about 1.8% in the top ten. The time point: recipient sample about 28 days before transplant, after cytoreduction. Germline V gives CDR1 LNHDA, CDR2 SQIVND (reference sequence). The CDR3 is made up of 14 amino acids. Trimming took 3 bases from V and 2 from J, leaving 8 bases between them. This specimen consisted of peripheral blood mononuclear cells, obtained before stem cell transplant. This receptor was identified in a man in his forties or fifties with acute myeloid leukemia. Some clones in this sample may be carry-over from other donors' samples. The rearrangement uses TRBV19 and TRBJ2-1; tentative D call: TRBD2 (6 bases). CDR3 in amino acids: CASSMAGPYNEQFF. CDR3 nucleotides: TGTGCCAGTAGTATGGCGGGACCCTACAATGAGCAGTTCTTC.